This T cell receptor beta chain was obtained from a study of cytomegalovirus exposure and HLA in healthy donors. Whole-study context: Later analysis reported that the 95 to 150 validation repertoires shared the platform of the 500 to 850 first-cohort repertoires.

Measured with immunoSEQ multiplex PCR; TCRdb has only the in-frame clones, and not every one. The sample holds about 56,000 clones, approximately 92% seen once. Germline lookup yields CDR1 MDHEN and CDR2 SYDVKM. Trimming took off 3 bases at V and 4 bases at J, with 9 bases between the two ends. The CDR3 length is 13 residues. This chain connects TRBV28 to TRBJ1-2; D is unresolved. What was sequenced was PBMCs. The TCR was taken from a young woman in good health and CMV-seronegative. CDR3 sequence reads: CASSLLAGYGYTF. The CDR3 DNA is TGTGCCAGCAGTTTGTTGGCAGGCTATGGCTACACCTTC.